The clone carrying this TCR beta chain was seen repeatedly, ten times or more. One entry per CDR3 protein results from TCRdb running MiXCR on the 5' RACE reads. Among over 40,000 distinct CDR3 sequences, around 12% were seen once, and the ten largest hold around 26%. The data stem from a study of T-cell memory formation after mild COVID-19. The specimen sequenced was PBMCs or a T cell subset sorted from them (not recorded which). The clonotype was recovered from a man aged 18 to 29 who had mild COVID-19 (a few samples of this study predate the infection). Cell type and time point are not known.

The CDR3 DNA reads TGCGCCAGCAGCTTGCGCAGGGTCCAAGAGACCCAGTACTTC. As protein: CASSLRRVQETQYF. The rearrangement uses TRBV5-1 and TRBJ2-5; the D gene is possibly TRBD1 (5 bases). Deletions cut 1 base from V and 1 base from J, with 8 bases between. Germline loops: CDR1 SGHRS, CDR2 YFSETQ. CDR3 length equals 14 residues.